This T cell receptor (beta chain) comes out of a study of blood T cell repertoires in COVID-19. Study information: Italy, Spain and the United States were the sources of the convalescent and acute COVID-19 samples.

The authors' processing: Amplification from reference gene primers served as the basis for estimated nucleated cell counts. Some clones are missing from TCRdb's copy, which holds only in-frame ones; the method was immunoSEQ multiplex PCR. That table gives V, J and clone size, and the DNA gave D and trimming. The sample contains about 35,000 clones, about 81% of which appear only once. V lost 2 bases to trimming and J lost 5 bases, with 12 bases between them. Germline V lookup: CDR1 SGHVS, CDR2 FQNEAQ. This CDR3 is 14 amino acids long. This sequence was found in a human donor in a cohort sampled during active or convalescent COVID-19. The donor label of this sample is uncertain. The sample taken for sequencing was peripheral blood. V is TRBV7-8 and J is TRBJ1-2; no clear D gene. The CDR3 DNA follows: TGTGCCAGCAGCTTATCTTCGGGATCATATGGCTACACCTTC. This codes for CASSLSSGSYGYTF.